Listed here is a single TCR beta chain. The antigen remains unidentified. The data stem from a study of T cell responses to AZD1222 COVID-19 vaccine. This CDR3 spans 14 amino acids. Trimming took off 6 bases at V and 6 bases at J, with 17 bases between the two ends. CDR1 is MNHEY and CDR2 is SVGEGT in the germline V gene. Assay used: immunoSEQ multiplex PCR; TCRdb lists only in-frame clones, some missing. The sample records about 160,000 clones, 88% being singletons. Findings of the study overall: Variant regions that are unmutated are reportedly the target of nearly half of spike-specific TCRs. Only 5 or 6 people who got AZD1222 tested seropositive at baseline. None of the repertoires were sampled until the peak T cell response had passed.

This sequence was found in an adult who received the AZD1222 COVID-19 vaccine. The chain employs TRBV6-2 or TRBV6-3 and TRBJ1-1; D unresolved. The input for sequencing was peripheral blood, taken 28 days after the second AZD1222 dose. Here the CDR3 reads CASSKTPPFSEAFF. CDR3 DNA: TGTGCCAGCAGCAAAACCCCTCCGTTTTCTGAAGCTTTCTTT.